This T cell receptor (beta chain) comes out of a study of Ad26.COV2.S vaccination and SARS-CoV-2 variants. General study results and limits: Ad26.COV2.S recipients had broader spike-specific TCRs (P = 0.0014). Similar non-spike TCR breadth was observed in recipients of vaccine and of placebo.

The CDR3 runs to 14 residues. The V gene's germline CDR1 is SGHTA and CDR2 FQGNSA. V was cut by 8 bases and J by 2 bases, with 14 bases left in between. Using immunoSEQ multiplex PCR, the repertoire was profiled, and TCRdb retains in-frame clones only, with some absent. The sample contains about 350,000 clones, roughly 81% of which appear only once. In regard to this clone: Its matching antigen is unknown.

Regarding treatment: around 19 received Ad26.COV2.S at low or high dose, single or two shots; about 5 received placebo; per-sample allocation not given. The samples were gathered on day 63 after the first injection of vaccine or placebo. This receptor was obtained from a person aged 18-60 years who received the Ad26.COV2.S COVID-19 vaccine or a placebo. The chain links TRBV7-2 to TRBJ2-3, with D tentatively TRBD1 or TRBD2 (5 bases each). The input for sequencing was peripheral blood, taken in a trial of Ad26.COV2.S vaccine versus placebo. CDR3 sequence (DNA): TGTGCCAGCTCCAGGGCGGGCGTCACAGATACGCAGTATTTT. It encodes CASSRAGVTDTQYF.